The present T cell receptor (beta chain) was sequenced within a study of blood T cells in healthy people across ages. Study overall: Per two T cells, template switching captured roughly one barcoded beta molecule.

From germline, CDR1 is DFQATT and CDR2 SNEGSKA (reference sequence). This CDR3 spans 15 amino acids. V was cut by 4 bases and J by 10 bases, with 22 bases left in between. Next came a second PCR, run for about 6 to 11 cycles, which used a sample-barcoded 5' primer along with a J-beta primer mix. In TCRdb, the 5' RACE reads were re-called with MiXCR into one record per CDR3 protein. The profile shows fewer than 1.5 million distinct CDR3 sequences, approximately 38% of them singletons. Sequencing input: blood. The genes are TRBV20-1 and TRBJ2-2; perhaps TRBD2 as D (7 bases). This receptor was obtained from a woman between 18 and 30 years old in good health. In DNA, the CDR3 is TGCAGTGCTAACCTTGGGGTGCGGGGGCGTTCGGAGCTGTTTTTT. This gives the protein CSANLGVRGRSELFF.